What follows describes a single T cell receptor (beta chain). Its antigen is unidentified. The J segment lost 2 bases and the V segment lost 0 bases, leaving 9 bases of the junction unmatched. The CDR3 loop spans 18 amino acids. The germline V gene has CDR1 MNHEY and CDR2 SVGEGT. These data are taken from a study of T cell responses to AZD1222 COVID-19 vaccine. Study-level findings and limits: Receipt of two AZD1222 doses was followed by a rise in Spike-specific TCR breadth and depth. The donor group comprised mostly white British people and more females; the analysis possibly underestimated clonal diversity. After the peak T cell response, and only then, were repertoires sampled.

Repertoires were generated with immunoSEQ multiplex PCR, while TCRdb's copy carries only in-frame clones and drops some. The profile shows 50,000 or so clones, around 80% of them singletons. Sequenced material: peripheral blood, taken 28 days after the second AZD1222 dose. V gene TRBV6-2 or TRBV6-3 combines with J gene TRBJ2-7; TRBD1 matches at 11 bases. The source is an adult who received the AZD1222 COVID-19 vaccine. The CDR3 DNA reads as TGTGCCAGCAGTTACTCGATGGTTCCGGGACAGGGGGCCTACGAGCAGTACTTC. Translating gives CASSYSMVPGQGAYEQYF.